This paragraph covers one T cell receptor beta chain sequence. Its antigen remains unknown. This sample stems from a study of beta chain features in type 1 diabetes. Overall study: Taken together, all samples contributed 90 million to 140 million examined sorted cells.

The whole isolated RNA underwent reverse transcription, so sequencing captured expressed TCRB transcripts. TCRdb keeps only in-frame clones here, not all; method: immunoSEQ multiplex PCR. The sample records tens of thousands of clones, roughly 39% being singletons. Whole-study results and caveats: TCRB CDR3 length was moderately but significantly reduced in all four CD4+ subsets of Type 1 diabetes patients. Type 1 diabetes patients had VDJ junctions that carried fewer insertions and more deletions. HLA influence on TCRB rearrangement stayed unresolved here.

The CDR3 runs 18 residues. The V and J ends lost 5 bases and 0 bases, in that order; junction bases with no gene match: 6. Germline CDR1 is SGHTA and CDR2 is FQGNSA. One heparinised draw of blood, averaging about 110 mL, came from each donor. The rearrangement uses TRBV7-2 and TRBJ2-6; TRBD2 aligns across 11 bases. The clonotype comes from a man aged 25-45 years with type 1 diabetes. Sample: Tregs from blood. The CDR3 coding sequence is TGTGCCAGCAGCGGCCGACTAGCGGGAACCTCTGGGGCCAACGTCCTGACTTTC. Its translation is CASSGRLAGTSGANVLTF. Variable domain in full (rest from reference TRBV7-2 and TRBJ2-6): GAGVSQSPSNKVTEKGKDVELRCDPISGHTALYWYRQSLGQGLEFLIYFQGNSAPDKSGLPSDRFSAERTGGSVSTLTIQRTQQEDSAVYLCASSGRLAGTSGANVLTFGAGSRLTVL.